The 29 T cell receptor beta chains given below trace back to one sample, sequenced in a study of blood T cell repertoires in COVID-19. TCRdb keeps only in-frame clones here, not all; method: immunoSEQ multiplex PCR. The repertoire includes roughly 100,000 clones, 60% to 80% of them detected once, and about 9% sits in the top ten. Sequencing input: peripheral blood. All receptors derive from a man aged 55 to 70 with active or convalescent COVID-19.

The chain recombines TRBV28 with TRBJ1-1; 7 bases align to TRBD1. The ends lost 6 bases at V and 9 bases at J; junction bases unmatched: 7. Per the germline V gene, CDR1 is MDHEN and CDR2 is SYDVKM. The CDR3 has 12 amino acids. The CDR3 DNA sequence: TGTGCCAGCAGCCCATACAGGGGAAAAGCTTTCTTT. Translated, it gives CASSPYRGKAFF.

This chain connects TRBV10-3 to TRBJ1-1, with D perhaps matching TRBD1 (6 bases). Trimming cost V 2 bases and J 6 bases, with 19 bases left between them. The CDR3 has 16 residues. Germline V lookup: CDR1 ENHRY, CDR2 SYGVKD. The CDR3 DNA reads as TGTGCCATCAGTGAGAGGCAGGGGCTTCTGGGCGCTGAAGCTTTCTTT. Translated, it gives CAISERQGLLGAEAFF.

This clone was counted many times. The chain uses TRBV19 and TRBJ1-1, with D unclear. This CDR3 region has 14 residues. Trimming left V 0 bases short and J 5 bases short, with 10 bases between. Germline V lookup: CDR1 LNHDA, CDR2 SQIVND (reference sequence). The CDR3 sequence is CASSIDLRGTEAFF. The CDR3 DNA follows: TGTGCCAGTAGTATAGATCTCAGAGGTACTGAAGCTTTCTTT.

The J gene is TRBJ1-1, the V gene TRBV7-8; D is possibly TRBD1 (5 bases). Germline V gene sequence: CDR1 SGHVS, CDR2 FQNEAQ. There are 13 residues in the CDR3. V was clipped by 2 bases and J by 8 bases, with 12 bases between them. CDR3 bases: TGTGCCAGCAGCTTATATGGGGCTGGCGAAGCTTTCTTT. This codes for CASSLYGAGEAFF.

J is TRBJ2-1 and V is TRBV5-6, with 7 bases that match TRBD1. V dropped 5 bases and J dropped 7; count of bases not matched to a gene: 15. CDR3 size: 16 residues. CDR1 and CDR2 from the germline V gene are SGHDT and YYEEEE. Here the CDR3 reads CASSGPGARGWNEQFF. CDR3 nucleotide sequence: TGTGCCAGCAGTGGCCCCGGGGCCAGGGGGTGGAATGAGCAGTTCTTC.

This chain uses TRBV7-3 with TRBJ2-2, with D possibly TRBD1 on 6 matching bases. Per the germline V gene, CDR1 is SGHTA and CDR2 is FQGTGA. The CDR3 runs to 14 residues. Deletions cut 5 bases from V and 1 base from J, with 8 bases between. The CDR3 DNA reads as TGTGCCAGCAGCATGACAGGGAACACCGGGGAGCTGTTTTTT. It specifies CASSMTGNTGELFF.

The rearrangement links TRBV30 to TRBJ2-7, with 7 bases aligning to TRBD1. V was pared by 4 bases and J by 2 bases, with 8 bases of the junction left unmatched. This CDR3 has 14 residues. Per germline, CDR1 GTSNPN and CDR2 SVGIG (reference sequence). The CDR3 coding sequence is TGTGCCTGGAACCCGGGACAGCCACCCTACGAGCAGTACTTC. Translating gives CAWNPGQPPYEQYF.

The rearrangement links TRBV6-2 or TRBV6-3 to TRBJ2-4; TRBD1 agrees at 8 bases. Germline values: CDR1 MNHEY, CDR2 SVGEGT. The CDR3 runs 15 residues. J gave up 3 bases and V 5 bases, and 6 bases lay outside the gene matches. CDR3 DNA: TGTGCCAGCAGTGATGGACAGGGAGTCAAAAACATTCAGTACTTC. Protein product: CASSDGQGVKNIQYF.

The CDR3 region has the DNA TGTGCCAGCAGCACAGGGGATGATGGCTACACCTTC. Translating gives CASSTGDDGYTF. The chain joins TRBV28 to TRBJ1-2; 7 bases are a match to TRBD1. This CDR3 is 12 amino acids long. V dropped 6 bases and J dropped 6; count of bases not matched to a gene: 4. CDR1 is MDHEN, CDR2 SYDVKM, per germline.

CDR3 sequence reads: CASISRGRVYEQYF. Written as DNA, the CDR3 is TGTGCCAGCATCTCAAGGGGGAGGGTCTACGAGCAGTACTTC. The V and J genes are TRBV28 and TRBJ2-7; tentatively, D is TRBD2 (7 bases). Germline V gene sequence: CDR1 MDHEN, CDR2 SYDVKM. CDR3 length equals 14 residues. Trimming shortened V by 7 bases and J by 3 bases, and 16 bases separated the two germline ends.

This rearrangement joins TRBV27 to TRBJ1-3; TRBD1 is a possible D gene (5 bases). V lost 2 bases and J lost 4, with 9 bases in between. Germline V CDR1 and CDR2: MNHEY, SMNVEV (reference sequence). CDR3 length: 14 residues. This chain's CDR3 is CASSLGGYGNTIYF. As DNA, the CDR3 is TGTGCCAGCAGTTTAGGGGGGTACGGAAACACCATATATTTT.

In DNA, the CDR3 is TGCAGCGTTGATAGAGGTCTCATGAACACTGAAGCTTTCTTT. Protein: CSVDRGLMNTEAFF. The gene calls are TRBV29-1 and TRBJ1-1; unclear D gene. This CDR3 has 14 residues. Germline assignment: CDR1 SQVTM and CDR2 ANQGSEA. V was pared by 3 bases and J by 0 bases, with 11 bases between.

This chain connects TRBV15 to TRBJ1-4; D call uncertain. The CDR3 is 15 residues long. The germline V and J ends were trimmed by 0 bases and 0 bases, with 5 bases remaining between them. Germline loops: CDR1 LNHNV, CDR2 YYDKDF (reference sequence). CDR3 in DNA: TGTGCCACCAGCAGAGATCCTGCAACTAATGAAAAACTGTTTTTT. Its translation is CATSRDPATNEKLFF. The full variable domain, completed using reference TRBV15 and TRBJ1-4, is DAMVIQNPRYQVTQFGKPVTLSCSQTLNHNVMYWYQQKSSQAPKLLFHYYDKDFNNEADTPDNFQSRRPNTSFCFLDIRSPGLGDTAMYLCATSRDPATNEKLFFGSGTQLSVL.

The chain is built from TRBV7-2 and TRBJ2-3, with TRBD1 as a possible D gene (5 bases). This CDR3 has 14 residues. Germline V gene data show CDR1 as SGHTA and CDR2 as FQGNSA. With 5 bases removed from V and 8 bases from J, the gap between germline ends came to 17 bases. The CDR3 nucleotides read TGTGCCAGCAGCCGTGCCCAGGGTCTGAGTACGCAGTATTTT. This gives the protein CASSRAQGLSTQYF.

There are a few counts of this clone. The chain employs TRBV5-1 and TRBJ1-2; D gene ambiguous. Trimming removed 5 bases from V and 2 bases from J, with 13 bases in between. The germline V gene encodes CDR1 SGHRS and CDR2 YFSETQ. The length of the CDR3 is 14 residues. The CDR3: CASSSIDKNYGYTF. CDR3 DNA sequence: TGCGCCAGCAGTTCCATTGACAAGAACTATGGCTACACCTTC.

This chain joins TRBV7-2 and TRBJ1-6, with D possibly matching TRBD1 (5 bases). V lost 4 bases and J 1 base, leaving 11 bases between the germline ends. CDR3 size: 16 residues. Germline CDR1 and CDR2: SGHTA and FQGNSA. CDR3 sequence reads: CASSSRGVSYNSPLHF. The CDR3 region has the DNA TGTGCCAGCAGCTCCCGGGGGGTGTCCTATAATTCACCCCTCCACTTT.

In its sample, this clone was seen a few times. The chain recombines TRBV3-1 (or the pseudogene TRBV3-2) with TRBJ1-3; TRBD1 aligns across 9 bases. The CDR3 contains 14 residues. Germline V gene lookup returns CDR1 LGHDT and CDR2 YNNKEL (reference sequence). V dropped 4 bases and J dropped 6; count of bases not matched to a gene: 4. CDR3 DNA sequence: TGTGCCAGCAGCCTCGGGACAGGGAAAAACACCATATATTTT. Translating gives CASSLGTGKNTIYF.

The V gene is TRBV3-1 (or the pseudogene TRBV3-2), the J gene TRBJ2-3; 8 bases line up with TRBD2. This CDR3 contains 14 residues. The V gene end was trimmed by 6 bases and the J gene end by 2 bases; junction bases not matched to a gene: 4. Germline CDR1 and CDR2: LGHDT and YNNKEL (reference sequence). CDR3 sequence (DNA): TGTGCCAGCAGGTTTAGCGGGGACACAGATACGCAGTATTTT. Its translation is CASRFSGDTDTQYF.

The chain carries TRBV15 and TRBJ1-3, with D perhaps matching TRBD1 (6 bases). CDR3 length: 20 residues. Germline V gene data show CDR1 as LNHNV and CDR2 as YYDKDF (reference sequence). The V end was cut by 0 bases, the J end by 1 base, with 22 bases between. The CDR3, as DNA: TGTGCCACCAGCAGAGAAAAAGTTTATAGGGGCCAGGGGTCTGGAAACACCATATATTTT. It is translated as CATSREKVYRGQGSGNTIYF.

The chain recombines TRBV7-2 with TRBJ1-3; D is unclear. Trimming took 6 bases from V and 2 from J, leaving 11 bases between them. CDR3 size: 14 residues. Germline V lookup: CDR1 SGHTA, CDR2 FQGNSA. For the CDR3, the DNA is TGTGCCAGCAGGTCCGCCAGTGCTGGAAACACCATATATTTT. Its translation is CASRSASAGNTIYF. The variable domain in full, with the rest retrieved from reference TRBV7-2 and TRBJ1-3, is GAGVSQSPSNKVTEKGKDVELRCDPISGHTALYWYRQSLGQGLEFLIYFQGNSAPDKSGLPSDRFSAERTGGSVSTLTIQRTQQEDSAVYLCASRSASAGNTIYFGEGSWLTVV.

This rearrangement joins TRBV6-1 to TRBJ2-3; D perhaps matches TRBD2 (5 bases). CDR1 is MNHNS, CDR2 SASEGT, per germline. The V and J ends lost 0 bases and 2 bases respectively, with 15 bases between them. The CDR3 length is 17 residues. CDR3 region: CASSEAPAGFLTDTQYF. The CDR3 DNA is TGTGCCAGCAGTGAAGCGCCCGCGGGCTTCCTCACAGATACGCAGTATTTT.

This clone has more than one count but fewer than ten. V and J are TRBV27 and TRBJ1-5; D perhaps matches TRBD1 (5 bases). Trimming removed 6 bases at V and 7 bases at J, with 19 bases between. CDR1 is MNHEY and CDR2 is SMNVEV in the germline V gene (reference sequence). CDR3 length equals 15 residues. The CDR3 loop is CASSPRGRGEQPQHF. The DNA for the CDR3 is TGTGCCAGCAGCCCCAGAGGGCGGGGGGAACAGCCCCAGCATTTT.

The CDR3 region is CASSAGDEQFF. The CDR3 DNA reads TGTGCCAGCTCAGCGGGGGATGAGCAGTTCTTC. This chain uses TRBV18 with TRBJ2-1, with 7 nucleotides matching TRBD2. The V segment lost 5 bases and the J segment 8 bases; nucleotides outside the gene matches: 0. Germline V gene lookup returns CDR1 KGHSH and CDR2 LQKENI. This CDR3 is built from 11 residues.

CDR3 DNA: TGTGCCTGGAGTGTTAGCGGGAATGAGCAGTTCTTC. This gives the protein CAWSVSGNEQFF. The gene calls are TRBV30 and TRBJ2-1; 7 positions match TRBD2. The germline gives CDR1 GTSNPN, CDR2 SVGIG (reference sequence). CDR3 size: 12 residues. With 0 bases clipped from V and 7 bases from J, the junction kept 0 bases outside the gene matches.

The count of this clone is one. CDR3 DNA: TGCGCCAGCAGCTTGGGGGACTCCTCCTACAATGAGCAGTTCTTC. Translation gives CASSLGDSSYNEQFF. This rearrangement joins TRBV5-1 to TRBJ2-1; D is perhaps TRBD2 (6 bases). V lost 0 bases and J 0 bases, leaving 7 bases between the germline ends. The CDR3 contains 15 residues. CDR1 and CDR2 (germline): SGHRS, YFSETQ.

The chain has TRBV28 and TRBJ2-3, with TRBD2 matching over 16 bases. CDR1 is MDHEN, CDR2 SYDVKM, per germline. The V segment lost 6 bases and the J segment 8 bases; nucleotides outside the gene matches: 8. CDR3 size: 16 residues. The CDR3 spells CASSLGLAGGRGTQYF. CDR3 nucleotides: TGTGCCAGCAGCCTGGGACTAGCGGGAGGGAGGGGTACGCAGTATTTT.

This sequence joins TRBV4-3 and TRBJ1-2; 7 nucleotides align to TRBD1. The CDR3 totals 15 residues. V gave up 4 bases and J gave up 5 bases; unmatched junction bases: 10. Germline assignment: CDR1 LGHNA and CDR2 YSLEER. DNA for the CDR3: TGCGCCAGCAGCCTAGACAGGGTAGGAGGGTATGGCTACACCTTC. It codes for CASSLDRVGGYGYTF.

The chain has TRBV9 and TRBJ1-1; the D is unclear. The V end was cut by 3 bases, the J end by 1 base, with 13 bases between. Germline V gene data show CDR1 as SGDLS and CDR2 as YYNGEE. The CDR3 is 15 amino acids. CDR3 DNA: TGTGCCAGCAGCGCGAACAGCGGTGCGAACACTGAAGCTTTCTTT. Translating it yields CASSANSGANTEAFF.

This rearrangement joins TRBV5-8 to TRBJ2-2, with TRBD1 matching 8 bases. The CDR3 length is 15 residues. V trimming: 3 bases; J trimming: 4 bases; junction bases outside the gene matches: 5. Germline V gives CDR1 SGHTS, CDR2 YDEGEE. In DNA form, the CDR3 reads TGTGCCAGCAGCTCCCGGACAGGGCGCACCGGGGAGCTGTTTTTT. Protein product: CASSSRTGRTGELFF.